This TCR beta chain was sequenced in a study of cytomegalovirus exposure and HLA in healthy donors. The CDR3 covers 11 residues. CDR1 is SNHLY, CDR2 FYNNEI, per germline. The V gene lost 6 bases and the J gene lost 4 bases, with 7 bases spanning the gap. Amplification used 60 Vbeta primers and 13 Jbeta primers. Authors' analysis steps: It was a later analysis that counted roughly 80 million unique TCR beta chains, of which some 9.9 million were shared. Using immunoSEQ multiplex PCR, the repertoire was profiled, and TCRdb retains in-frame clones only, with some absent. For V, J and clone size, that table is used; D and trimming come from the DNA. Of about 190,000 clones in the sample, 75% to 85% were seen once. Study-level results: The study recorded 164 TCR beta chains that were cytomegalovirus-associated. The authors judged a highly shared variant cluster likely a sequencing artifact.

Worth noting for this clone: The target antigen is unknown.

The rearrangement joins TRBV2 to TRBJ2-7, with a possible D match to TRBD2 (5 bases). This clonotype was obtained from a woman aged 18-29 years in good health and CMV-seropositive. Sequenced input: PBMCs. Here the CDR3 reads CASRTIYEQYF. In nucleotides, the CDR3 is TGTGCCAGCAGGACTATATACGAGCAGTACTTC.